This T cell receptor (beta chain) was captured in a study of blood T cell repertoires in COVID-19. Study processing details: Nucleated cell counts were estimated from reference gene primer amplification. Assay used: immunoSEQ multiplex PCR; TCRdb lists only in-frame clones, some missing. V and J calls and clone size follow that table, whereas D and trimming were derived from the DNA. The table lists 150,000 or so clones, more than 90% of them singletons, with about a sixth in the top ten. This clone was detected only once. Germline CDR1 and CDR2: SEHNR and FQNEAQ (reference sequence). This CDR3 region has 16 residues. V gave up 2 bases and J gave up 2 bases, with 15 bases separating them.

The sequencing sample was made of peripheral blood. The V call is TRBV7-9, the J call TRBJ2-5; D is possibly TRBD1 (6 bases). The sequence came from a man aged 55-75 years with active or convalescent COVID-19. The CDR3 protein is CASSLNPTGDQETQYF. CDR3 DNA sequence: TGTGCCAGCAGCTTAAACCCGACAGGTGATCAAGAGACCCAGTACTTC.